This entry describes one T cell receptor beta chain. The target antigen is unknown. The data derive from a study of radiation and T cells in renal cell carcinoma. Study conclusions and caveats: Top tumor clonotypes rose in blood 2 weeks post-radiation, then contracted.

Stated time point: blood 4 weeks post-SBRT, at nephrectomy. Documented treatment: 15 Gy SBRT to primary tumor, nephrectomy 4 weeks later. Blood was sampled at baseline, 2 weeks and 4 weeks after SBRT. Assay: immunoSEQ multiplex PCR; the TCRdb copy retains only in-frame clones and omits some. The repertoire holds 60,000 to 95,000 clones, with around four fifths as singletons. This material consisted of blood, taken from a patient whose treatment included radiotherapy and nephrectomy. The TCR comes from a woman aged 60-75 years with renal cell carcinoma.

CDR3 amino acids: CSAGTYEQYF. The CDR3 region has the DNA TGCAGTGCCGGAACCTACGAGCAGTACTTC. The gene calls are TRBV20-1 and TRBJ2-7; D is unclear. Trimming removed 6 bases at V and 2 bases at J, with 5 bases between. In germline, CDR1 is DFQATT, CDR2 SNEGSKA (reference sequence). The CDR3 extends over 10 amino acids.